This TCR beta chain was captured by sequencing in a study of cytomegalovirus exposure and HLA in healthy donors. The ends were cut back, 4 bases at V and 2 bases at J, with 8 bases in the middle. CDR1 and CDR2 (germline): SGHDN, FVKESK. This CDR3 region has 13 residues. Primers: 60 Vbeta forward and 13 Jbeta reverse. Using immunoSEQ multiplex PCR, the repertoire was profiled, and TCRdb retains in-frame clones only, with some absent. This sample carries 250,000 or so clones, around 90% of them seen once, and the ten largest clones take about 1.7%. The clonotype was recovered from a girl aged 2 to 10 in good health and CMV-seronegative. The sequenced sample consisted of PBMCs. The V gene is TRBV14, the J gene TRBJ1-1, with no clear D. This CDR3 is CASSRTRNTEAFF. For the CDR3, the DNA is TGTGCCAGCAGCCGCACAAGAAACACTGAAGCTTTCTTT.